Listed below are T cell receptor beta chains from one sample, sequenced in a study of control samples from healthy donors and cancer patients. TCRdb's table, derived via immunoSEQ multiplex PCR, lists solely in-frame clones and lacks some. The sample includes about 250,000 clones, over 75% of them seen just once. The sequenced sample was PBMCs. These receptor sequences come from a woman aged 55-70 years with lung cancer. CDR3s include the opening cysteine and the closing phenylalanine or tryptophan. The D gene is left open where the match is weak. Rows may omit the clone size; those that give it use once, few, many or a size class.

d_gene	v_gene	abundance	j_gene	CDR3nt	CDR3aa
NA	TRBV5-1	NA	TRBJ2-3	TGCGCCAGCAGCCCTTCACTCAGTAGTTTCGCGCAGTATTTT	CASSPSLSSFAQYF
TRBD1	TRBV7-9	NA	TRBJ2-2	TGTGCCAGCAGCTTACTCACAGGGGGGACCGGGGAGCTGTTTTTT	CASSLLTGGTGELFF
NA	TRBV5-1	NA	TRBJ2-1	TGCGCCAGCAGCTTAGAGGGGGTGATCGATGAGCAGTTCTTC	CASSLEGVIDEQFF
NA	TRBV11-1	once	TRBJ2-7	TGTGCCAGCAGCTCTGCGACAGGTTCCTACGAGCAGTACTTC	CASSSATGSYEQYF
TRBD2	TRBV19	NA	TRBJ2-4	TGTGCCAGTAGCCCCGGCACTAGCGGGAGGGGAGTGAGAAACATTCAGTACTTC	CASSPGTSGRGVRNIQYF
NA	TRBV20-1	NA	TRBJ2-7	TGCAGTGCCAGGGGAGGGCTCGAGCAGTACTTC	CSARGGLEQYF
TRBD1	TRBV7-9	NA	TRBJ2-6	TGTGCCAACCTGGGGGACAGCTCTGGGGCCAACGTCCTGACTTTC	CANLGDSSGANVLTF
TRBD2	TRBV7-3	NA	TRBJ2-5	TGTGCCAGCAGCTTAGGGACTAGCGGGCAAGAGACCCAGTACTTC	CASSLGTSGQETQYF
NA	TRBV2	once	TRBJ1-4	TGTGCCAGCAGTGAAGCCCTCGGGGATAATGAAAAACTGTTTTTT	CASSEALGDNEKLFF
TRBD1	TRBV10-3	many	TRBJ1-6	TGTGCCAGTTCTACAGGGGGAAATTCACCCCTCCACTTT	CASSTGGNSPLHF
NA	TRBV7-2	NA	TRBJ2-2	TGTGCCAGCAGCCTCTGGACCAACACCGGGGAGCTGTTTTTT	CASSLWTNTGELFF
NA	TRBV9	NA	TRBJ2-1	TGTGCCAGCAGCGTAGAACAGGGAAGCAATGAGCAGTTCTTC	CASSVEQGSNEQFF
TRBD1	TRBV4-1	NA	TRBJ2-4	TGCGCCAGCAGCCATCCCCCGAGGGACAGGGTAAACATTCAGTACTTC	CASSHPPRDRVNIQYF
NA	TRBV2	few	TRBJ1-6	TGTGCCAGCAGTGCCATAGGGGATAATTCACCCCTCCACTTT	CASSAIGDNSPLHF
TRBD1	TRBV18	NA	TRBJ1-1	TGTGCCAGCTCACCCCGGACAGGGGGACTTACTGAAGCTTTCTTT	CASSPRTGGLTEAFF
NA	TRBV12-3/TRBV12-4	NA	TRBJ2-2	TGTGCCAGCAGTCAGGGACACACCGGGGAGCTGTTTTTT	CASSQGHTGELFF
TRBD1	TRBV7-2	NA	TRBJ1-1	TGTGCCAGCAGCCGCCAAGGGACAGGCACTGAAGCTTTCTTT	CASSRQGTGTEAFF
TRBD1	TRBV5-1	few	TRBJ1-1	TGCGCCAGCAGCTTGGGGACAGGGATGGTCGGGTATAACACTGAAGCTTTCTTT	CASSLGTGMVGYNTEAFF
NA	TRBV5-1	once	TRBJ2-7	TGCGCCAGCAGCGCAACGGGAGCCTACGAGCAGTACTTC	CASSATGAYEQYF
TRBD1	TRBV4-1	few	TRBJ2-4	TGCGCCAGCAGCCAAAGACAGGGGGGAGCAAACATTCAGTACTTC	CASSQRQGGANIQYF
TRBD2	TRBV28	NA	TRBJ2-1	TGTGCCAGCAGCTCTCGGCGGGAGGCCTACAATGAGCAGTTCTTC	CASSSRREAYNEQFF
TRBD1	TRBV19	NA	TRBJ1-5	TGTGCCAGTAGTATCCGACAGGGAAATCAGCCCCAGCATTTT	CASSIRQGNQPQHF
TRBD1	TRBV5-7	few	TRBJ2-7	TGTGCCAGCAGTCGTGGGGTGGGACAGGGGGACTACGAGCAGTACTTC	CASSRGVGQGDYEQYF
TRBD1	TRBV5-1	NA	TRBJ1-2	TGCGCCAGCAGCCCAGGGGGCGCGGGCTACACCTTC	CASSPGGAGYTF
TRBD2	TRBV27	few	TRBJ2-1	TGTGCCAGCAGTTTGGTTAGCGGGAGCTACAATGAGCAGTTCTTC	CASSLVSGSYNEQFF
NA	TRBV4-1	NA	TRBJ2-7	TGCGCCAGCAGACAAGATTTTGGAGGTCGGAACTACGAGCAGTACTTC	CASRQDFGGRNYEQYF
TRBD1	TRBV6-5	NA	TRBJ1-2	TGTGCCAGCAGGAATGACAGGGCGGGGAACTATGGCTACACCTTC	CASRNDRAGNYGYTF
TRBD1	TRBV2	NA	TRBJ1-4	TGTGCCAGCAGTGTCCCCCCGGGACAGGGGTTTGAAAAACTGTTTTTT	CASSVPPGQGFEKLFF
TRBD2	TRBV6-5	NA	TRBJ2-7	TGTGCCAGCAATTCCGGGACTAGGTCCTACGAGCAGTACTTC	CASNSGTRSYEQYF
NA	TRBV18	few	TRBJ1-5	TGTGCCAGCTCACCGGACAGACTTAGCAATCAGCCCCAGCATTTT	CASSPDRLSNQPQHF
NA	TRBV4-2	NA	TRBJ2-1	TGTGCCAGCAGCCAAAATAGAATCGGGCGGGGAACCTACAATGAGCAGTTCTTC	CASSQNRIGRGTYNEQFF
TRBD1	TRBV28	few	TRBJ1-1	TGTGCCAGCAGGACCGGGACAGGGAGGTTGACTGAAGCTTTCTTT	CASRTGTGRLTEAFF
TRBD1	TRBV28	NA	TRBJ1-1	TGTGCCAGCCGTATGGGGACAGGGGCGCCCACTGAAGCTTTCTTT	CASRMGTGAPTEAFF
NA	TRBV5-6	NA	TRBJ2-1	TGTGCCAGCAGCATGCAAGCTAGCAATGAGCAGTTCTTC	CASSMQASNEQFF
NA	TRBV6-2/TRBV6-3	once	TRBJ1-2	TGTGCCAGCAGTTACTCAGCGGGTGGTGGCTACACCTTC	CASSYSAGGGYTF
NA	TRBV7-2	NA	TRBJ2-1	TGTGCCAGCAGCCTCATGGTTAGATTAGACAATGAGCAGTTCTTC	CASSLMVRLDNEQFF
TRBD1	TRBV2	NA	TRBJ1-4	TGTGCCAGCAGTGCTGACAGGGGAAATGAAAAACTGTTTTTT	CASSADRGNEKLFF
TRBD2	TRBV24-1	once	TRBJ2-1	TGTGCCACCAGTGACTTAGCGGGGGTGGCCTACAATGAGCAGTTCTTC	CATSDLAGVAYNEQFF
NA	TRBV2	NA	TRBJ1-5	TGTGCCAGCAGTGATATCAGCAAAGTACAGCCCCAGCATTTT	CASSDISKVQPQHF
NA	TRBV28	NA	TRBJ2-3	TGTGCCAGCAGCCAAGGGGCAGATACGCAGTATTTT	CASSQGADTQYF
TRBD1	TRBV5-1	NA	TRBJ2-1	TGCGCCAGCAGCTTGGATACAGGGGGCTACAATGAGCAGTTCTTC	CASSLDTGGYNEQFF
TRBD1	TRBV2	many	TRBJ2-7	TGTGCCAGCAGTCGACAGGGCTACGAGCAGTACTTC	CASSRQGYEQYF
NA	TRBV7-8	NA	TRBJ1-4	TGTGCCAGCAGCTTAGCGCAGGGGCCCTTTGAAAAACTGTTTTTT	CASSLAQGPFEKLFF
NA	TRBV19	NA	TRBJ2-5	TGTGCCAGTAGTATATGGGCGGGGAGGACCCAGGGAGGAGAGACCCAGTACTTC	CASSIWAGRTQGGETQYF
NA	TRBV28	NA	TRBJ1-5	TGTGCCAGCAGTCAAGTTGATAGCAATCAGCCCCAGCATTTT	CASSQVDSNQPQHF